One sample yielded the 3 T cell receptor beta chains listed below, sequenced in a study of brain T cells in children with intractable seizures. As for time point: blood from clinic visit 5 months post-surgery; TSC patient then seizure free. Data came from immunoSEQ multiplex PCR; TCRdb stores just in-frame clones and leaves some out. Of about 340,000 clones detected, 93% appear once; the ten largest clones hold 4.5% to 7%. Source: peripheral blood, taken roughly 5 months after surgery. The receptors stem from a boy younger than two with tuberous sclerosis and intractable seizures.

In the case of this clone: The sample holds other DNA sequences that translate to the same CDR3. The genes are TRBV5-1 and TRBJ1-2, with 9 bases aligning to TRBD1. J lost 6 bases, V lost 4 bases, and 7 bases had no gene match. The CDR3 length is 14 residues. Germline CDR1 is SGHRS and CDR2 is YFSETQ. CDR3 sequence reads: CASSSDRGSDGYTF. Here the CDR3 DNA reads TGCGCCAGCAGCAGTGACAGGGGGTCGGATGGCTACACCTTC.

The V call is TRBV3-1 (or the pseudogene TRBV3-2), the J call TRBJ2-1, with D tentatively TRBD2 (5 bases). The CDR3 loop spans 14 amino acids. Trimming removed 2 bases from V and 1 base from J, with 6 bases in between. Germline CDR1 and CDR2: LGHDT and YNNKEL (reference sequence). Written as DNA, the CDR3 is TGTGCCAGCAGCCAATTAGCGTCCTACAATGAGCAGTTCTTC. Protein product: CASSQLASYNEQFF.

The chain combines TRBV12-5 with TRBJ2-3; 7 nucleotides agree with TRBD1. The CDR3 extends over 16 amino acids. CDR1 and CDR2 (germline): LGHNT, FRNRAP. Unmatched junction bases numbered 4, after V lost 0 bases and J lost 1 base. The CDR3 DNA sequence: TGTGCTAGTGGTTTGGTAGGGGGCCTTGGCACAGATACGCAGTATTTT. Its protein product is CASGLVGGLGTDTQYF.